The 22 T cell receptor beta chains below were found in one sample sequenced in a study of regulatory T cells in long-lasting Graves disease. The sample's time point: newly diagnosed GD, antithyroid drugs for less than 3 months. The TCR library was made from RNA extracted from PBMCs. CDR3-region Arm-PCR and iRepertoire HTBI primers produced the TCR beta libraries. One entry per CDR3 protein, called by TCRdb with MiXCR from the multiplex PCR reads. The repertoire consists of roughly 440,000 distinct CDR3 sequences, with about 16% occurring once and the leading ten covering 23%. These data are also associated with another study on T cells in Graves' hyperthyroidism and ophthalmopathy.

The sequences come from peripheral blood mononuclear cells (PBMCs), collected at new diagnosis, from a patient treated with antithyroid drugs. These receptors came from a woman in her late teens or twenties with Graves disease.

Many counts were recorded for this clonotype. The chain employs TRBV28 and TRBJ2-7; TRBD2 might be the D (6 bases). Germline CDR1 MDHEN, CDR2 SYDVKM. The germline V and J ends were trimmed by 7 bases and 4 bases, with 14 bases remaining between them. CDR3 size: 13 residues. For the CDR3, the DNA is TGTGCCAGCATAGGGGCGGGGAGATACGAGCAGTACTTC. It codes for CASIGAGRYEQYF. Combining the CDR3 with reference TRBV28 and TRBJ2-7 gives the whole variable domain DVKVTQSSRYLVKRTGEKVFLECVQDMDHENMFWYRQDPGLGLRLIYFSYDVKMKEKGDIPEGYSVSREKKERFSLILESASTNQTSMYLCASIGAGRYEQYFGPGTRLTVT.

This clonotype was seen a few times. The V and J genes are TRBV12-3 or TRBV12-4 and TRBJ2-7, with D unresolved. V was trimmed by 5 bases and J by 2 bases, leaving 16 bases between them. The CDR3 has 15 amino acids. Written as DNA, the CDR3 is TGTGCCAGCAGTGACCCGGGCGGTGACCCCTACGAGCAGTACTTC. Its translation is CASSDPGGDPYEQYF.

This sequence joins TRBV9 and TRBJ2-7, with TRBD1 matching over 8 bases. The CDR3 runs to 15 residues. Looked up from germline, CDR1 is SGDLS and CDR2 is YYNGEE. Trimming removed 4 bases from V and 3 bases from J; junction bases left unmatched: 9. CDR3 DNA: TGTGCCAGCAGCCCCGAAGGACAGGGAAGCTACGAGCAGTACTTC. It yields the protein CASSPEGQGSYEQYF.

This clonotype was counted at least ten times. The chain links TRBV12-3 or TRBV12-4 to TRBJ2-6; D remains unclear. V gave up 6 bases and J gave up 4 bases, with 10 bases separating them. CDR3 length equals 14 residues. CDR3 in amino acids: CASRTYTGANVLTF. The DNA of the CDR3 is TGTGCCAGCAGGACGTATACGGGGGCCAACGTCCTGACTTTC.

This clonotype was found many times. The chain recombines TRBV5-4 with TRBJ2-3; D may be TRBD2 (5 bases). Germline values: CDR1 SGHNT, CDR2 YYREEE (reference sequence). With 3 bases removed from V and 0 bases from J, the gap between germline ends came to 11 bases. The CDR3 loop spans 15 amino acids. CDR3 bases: TGTGCCAGCAGCTCCTCGACTACTAGCACAGATACGCAGTATTTT. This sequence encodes CASSSSTTSTDTQYF.

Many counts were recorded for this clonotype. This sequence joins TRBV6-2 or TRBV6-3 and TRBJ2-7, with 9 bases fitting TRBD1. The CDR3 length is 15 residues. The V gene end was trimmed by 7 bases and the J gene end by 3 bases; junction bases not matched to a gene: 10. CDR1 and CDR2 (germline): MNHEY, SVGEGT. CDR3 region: CASITTGQGLYEQYF. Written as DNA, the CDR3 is TGTGCCAGCATTACAACGGGACAGGGTCTCTACGAGCAGTACTTC.

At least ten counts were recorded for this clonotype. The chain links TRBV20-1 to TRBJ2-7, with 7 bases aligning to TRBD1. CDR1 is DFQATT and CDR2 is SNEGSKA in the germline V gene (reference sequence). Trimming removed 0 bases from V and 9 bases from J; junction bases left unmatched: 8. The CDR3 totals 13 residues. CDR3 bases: TGCAGTGCTAGAGATCCGGACAGGCAGGCGCAGTACTTC. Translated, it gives CSARDPDRQAQYF.

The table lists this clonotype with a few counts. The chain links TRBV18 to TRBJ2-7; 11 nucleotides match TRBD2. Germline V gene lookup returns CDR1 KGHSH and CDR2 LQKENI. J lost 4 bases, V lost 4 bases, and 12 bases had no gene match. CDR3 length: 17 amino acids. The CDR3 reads CASSLGPSSGRLYEQYF. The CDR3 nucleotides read TGTGCCAGCTCACTCGGCCCCTCTAGCGGGAGGCTTTACGAGCAGTACTTC.

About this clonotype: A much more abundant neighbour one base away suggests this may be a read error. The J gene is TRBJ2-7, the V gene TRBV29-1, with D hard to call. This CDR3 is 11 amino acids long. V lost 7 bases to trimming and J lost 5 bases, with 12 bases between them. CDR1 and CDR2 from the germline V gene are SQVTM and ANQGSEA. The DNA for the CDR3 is TGCAGCGGCGTGGAAAGGAACGAGCAGTACTTC. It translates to CSGVERNEQYF.

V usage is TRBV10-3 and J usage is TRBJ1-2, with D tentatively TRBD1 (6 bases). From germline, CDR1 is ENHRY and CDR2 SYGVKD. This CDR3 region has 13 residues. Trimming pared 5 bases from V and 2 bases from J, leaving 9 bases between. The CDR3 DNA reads TGTGCCATCAGTCCTCAGGGGAACTATGGCTACACCTTC. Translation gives CAISPQGNYGYTF.

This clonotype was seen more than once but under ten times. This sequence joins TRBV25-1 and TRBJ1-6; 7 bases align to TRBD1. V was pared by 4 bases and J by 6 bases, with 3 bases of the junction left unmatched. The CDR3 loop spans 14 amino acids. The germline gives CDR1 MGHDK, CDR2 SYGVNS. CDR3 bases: TGTGCCAGCAGTGGGGACAGCGTTAATTCACCCCTCCACTTT. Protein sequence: CASSGDSVNSPLHF.

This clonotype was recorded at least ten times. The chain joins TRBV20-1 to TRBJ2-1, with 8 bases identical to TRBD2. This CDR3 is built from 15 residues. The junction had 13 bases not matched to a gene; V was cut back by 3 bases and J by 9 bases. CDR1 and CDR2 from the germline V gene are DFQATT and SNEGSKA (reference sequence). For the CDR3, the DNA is TGCAGTGCTAGCTTGGTCCTAGCGGGTTTCGGTGAGCAGTTCTTC. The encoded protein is CSASLVLAGFGEQFF.

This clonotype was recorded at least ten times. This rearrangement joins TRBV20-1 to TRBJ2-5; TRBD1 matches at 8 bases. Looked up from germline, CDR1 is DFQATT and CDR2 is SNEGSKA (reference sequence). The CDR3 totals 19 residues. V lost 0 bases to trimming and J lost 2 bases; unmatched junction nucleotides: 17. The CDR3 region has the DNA TGCAGTGCTAGAGACCGGACCAGGGGGCCTTTGTTATTGCAAGAGACCCAGTACTTC. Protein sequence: CSARDRTRGPLLLQETQYF.

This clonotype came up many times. Here the CDR3 DNA reads TGTGCCAGCAGTTTGAAGGGAACTGAAGCTTTCTTT. Protein product: CASSLKGTEAFF. This chain joins TRBV28 and TRBJ1-1; D gene unclear. V was cut by 3 bases and J by 5 bases, with 7 bases left in between. CDR3 length: 12 amino acids. The germline V gene has CDR1 MDHEN and CDR2 SYDVKM.

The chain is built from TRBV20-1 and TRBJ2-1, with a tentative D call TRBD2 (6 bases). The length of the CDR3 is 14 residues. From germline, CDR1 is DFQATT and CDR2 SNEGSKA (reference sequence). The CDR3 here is CSYSTGSLNNEQFF. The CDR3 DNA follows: TGCAGCTACTCTACCGGGAGCTTGAACAATGAGCAGTTCTTC.

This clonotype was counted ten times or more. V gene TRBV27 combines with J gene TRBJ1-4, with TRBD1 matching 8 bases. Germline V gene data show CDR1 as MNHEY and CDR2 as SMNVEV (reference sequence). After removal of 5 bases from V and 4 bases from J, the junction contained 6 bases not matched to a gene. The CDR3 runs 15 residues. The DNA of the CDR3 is TGTGCCAGCAGTCCGCGACAGGGGAGTAATGAAAAACTGTTTTTT. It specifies CASSPRQGSNEKLFF.

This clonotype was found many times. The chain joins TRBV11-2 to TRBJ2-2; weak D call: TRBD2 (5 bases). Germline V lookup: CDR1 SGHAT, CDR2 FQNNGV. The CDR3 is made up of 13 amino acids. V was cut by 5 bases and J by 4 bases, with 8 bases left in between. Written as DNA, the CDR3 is TGTGCCAGCAGCCCCCTAGCCACCGGGGAGCTGTTTTTT. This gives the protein CASSPLATGELFF.

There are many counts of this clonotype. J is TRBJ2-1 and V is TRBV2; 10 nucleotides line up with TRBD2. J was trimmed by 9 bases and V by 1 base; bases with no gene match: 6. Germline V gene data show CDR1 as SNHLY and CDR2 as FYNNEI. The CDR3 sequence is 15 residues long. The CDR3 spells CASSEGVAGGFEQFF. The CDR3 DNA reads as TGTGCCAGCAGTGAAGGGGTAGCGGGAGGTTTTGAGCAGTTCTTC.

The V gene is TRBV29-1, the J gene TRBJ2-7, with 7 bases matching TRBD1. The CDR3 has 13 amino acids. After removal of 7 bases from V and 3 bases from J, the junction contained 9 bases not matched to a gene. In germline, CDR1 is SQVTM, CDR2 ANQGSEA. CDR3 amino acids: CSARDSSFYEQYF. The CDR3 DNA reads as TGCAGCGCCCGGGACAGTTCTTTCTACGAGCAGTACTTC.

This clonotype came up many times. Here the CDR3 DNA reads TGTGCCAGCAGCGCGTCAGGGATCGACGAGCAGTACTTC. It codes for CASSASGIDEQYF. V gene TRBV9 combines with J gene TRBJ2-7, with TRBD1 as a possible D gene (5 bases). The CDR3 has 13 residues. V shed 3 bases and J shed 5 bases, with 12 bases lying between them. Looked up from germline, CDR1 is SGDLS and CDR2 is YYNGEE.

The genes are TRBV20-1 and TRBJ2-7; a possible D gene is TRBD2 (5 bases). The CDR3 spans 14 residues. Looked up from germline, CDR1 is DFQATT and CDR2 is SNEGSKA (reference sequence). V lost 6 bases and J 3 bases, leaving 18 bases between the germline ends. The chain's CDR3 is CSAPGKEDDYEQYF. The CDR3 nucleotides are TGCAGTGCCCCCGGGAAGGAAGATGACTACGAGCAGTACTTC.

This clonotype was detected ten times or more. The CDR3 protein is CASRKTSGSGNEQFF. The CDR3 DNA sequence: TGTGCCAGCCGTAAGACTAGCGGGAGCGGTAATGAGCAGTTCTTC. The rearrangement uses TRBV2 and TRBJ2-1; 12 nucleotides line up with TRBD2. V lost 8 bases, J lost 7 bases, and 9 bases stayed unmatched. This CDR3 has 15 residues. Germline V lookup: CDR1 SNHLY, CDR2 FYNNEI.